This record covers a single T cell receptor (beta chain). There is no known antigen for this receptor. No per-base quality is available; no much larger clone lies one base away. The data were taken from a study of T cell responses to AZD1222 COVID-19 vaccine (dated by TCRdb to the early 2020s). For the wider study: Because spike-specific TCR depth and breadth did not differ between the two schedules, AZD1222 recipients who got a second dose at roughly 4 weeks were pooled with those who got a second dose at roughly 12 weeks. Enrollment into the trials was organized by age into subgroups of 18-55, 56-69 and 70-plus years, and those subgroups contained about 160, 30 and 59 TCR-sequenced participants, respectively. TCR sequencing was performed for roughly 250 trial participants, of whom some 200 were given two doses of AZD1222 and 26 were given two doses of MenACWY control vaccine.

The CDR3 regions of human TCRbeta chains were subjected to immunosequencing. As for how the authors treated the data: TCRs in the repertoires were compared against a reference library of SARS-CoV-2-specific TCRs that had been generated with the MIRA antigen-specificity platform. Breadth meant the fraction of unique TCRs that were SARS-CoV-2-associated, whereas depth meant the fraction of total T cells that were SARS-CoV-2-associated. Each spike-specific TCR was assigned to its reactive spike region and to a CD4 or CD8 class using the MIRA data. Log10-transformed breadth and depth values were compared by one-way ANOVA with Sidak's multiple comparisons tests. In its TCRdb copy, this immuneACCESS table keeps in-frame sequences only and misses some clones. Where compared with another copy, unresolved V genes explain less than half of these, and the others have no known cause. The D gene and trimming were derived from the DNA, and the V and J assignments and clone size from that table. For this sample the table gives approximately 120,000 clones, of which more than 75% were detected only once. More than 9% of the sample is taken by the ten largest.

Study-wide findings and limitations: Most participants were white British and females outnumbered males, and the authors suggested that clonal diversity may have been underestimated. No day 14 peak-response samples were available, so repertoires were characterized only after the peak T cell response. Vaccine-associated CD4 TCRs spanned the whole spike protein, with dominant responses in regions 160-218 and 743-854. After two AZD1222 doses, both the breadth and the depth of spike-specific TCRs were significantly higher than at day 0 and than in MenACWY recipients. In the small 56-69-year group, the increase in depth fell short of significance, most likely because of low power. Epitopes outside the regions mutated in the B.1.351 and B.1.1.7 variants were reportedly recognized by nearly half of the unique spike-specific TCRs. Conclusions about previously exposed vaccinees are limited, since just five or six AZD1222 recipients were seropositive for SARS-CoV-2 at baseline.

Taken with the paper, the label for time point translates to: baseline before first vaccination. Vaccinee samples were obtained from the UK trials COV001 and COV002, which included a single-blind randomized controlled phase 2/3 trial of AZD1222 (ChAdOx1 nCoV-19) in healthy adults. For TCRbeta chain sequencing, PBMC samples were collected from trial participants at day 0 and at day 28 after the second dose. Sequences LNHNV (CDR1) and YYDKDF (CDR2) are obtained from the germline V gene (reference sequence). Relative to germline, V is 3 bases shorter and J is 1 base shorter, with 9 bases between their ends. Measured from the cysteine to the phenylalanine, the CDR3 is 14 residues long. The kept DNA is CDR3 alone, 42 bases in frame from the first base.

The source was peripheral blood, collected on day 0 of AZD1222 vaccination. The receptor's source is an adult in good health. This sequence uses TRBV15 and TRBJ2-5, with the D gene call left open. The nucleotide sequence reads as follows: TGTGCCACCAGCAGCTACACGACCCAAGAGACCCAGTACTTC. Protein translation: CATSSYTTQETQYF.